Listed below are T cell receptor beta chains from one sample, sequenced in a study of cytomegalovirus exposure and HLA in healthy donors. Clones were read by immunoSEQ multiplex PCR, and TCRdb kept only the in-frame ones, dropping some. The sample contains approximately 130,000 clones, 81% of which appear only once. Specimen: PBMCs. These receptors came from a man younger than 30 in good health and CMV-seronegative. CDR3s leave out the opening cysteine and the closing phenylalanine or tryptophan. Fields, in order: J gene, V gene, CDR3 protein.

>TRBJ1-3|TRBV6-5
ASSQDTNSGNTIY
>TRBJ2-5|TRBV5-6
ASILGGAWASGGQETQY
>TRBJ2-1|TRBV7-8
ASSPSGAQRGANEQF
>TRBJ1-1|TRBV5-1
ASSSTGGSGTEAF
>TRBJ1-4|TRBV29-1
SVSGTREGEKLF
>TRBJ1-2|TRBV25-1
ASRDRENYGYT
>TRBJ2-7|TRBV7-9
ASSFWGGLRSSYEQY
>.|TRBV11-1
ASSLERGNSFEQY
>TRBJ2-2|TRBV7-9
ASSTLGGVSYGELF
>TRBJ1-2|TRBV27
ASSALQGNPYGYT
>TRBJ1-6|TRBV9
ASSVAGDHNSPLH
>TRBJ2-7|TRBV6-5
ASSPLAGGYEQY
>TRBJ1-6|TRBV9
ASSAAGSSGPPLH
>TRBJ2-5|TRBV5-8
ASSLGTGNGQETQY
>TRBJ1-2|TRBV5-1
ASRGGQGDGYT
>TRBJ1-5|TRBV10-1
ASRVHQPQH
>TRBJ1-1|TRBV6-4
ASSETGLNTEAF
>TRBJ1-5|TRBV7-2
ASSADRHNQPQH
>TRBJ2-2|TRBV9
ASSAGTGTGELF
>TRBJ1-2|TRBV5-5
ASSSTGVGGYT
>TRBJ2-7|TRBV19
ASSLQGTGWAEQY
>TRBJ2-1|TRBV4-1
ASSQDPDNPEQF
>TRBJ1-1|TRBV18
ASSPVGQNTEAF
>TRBJ2-7|TRBV5-1
ASSLGDYYEQY
>TRBJ2-7|TRBV9
ASSVSSQQGVEEQY
>TRBJ2-3|TRBV6-5
ASSSGGNTQY
>TRBJ2-7|TRBV5-1
ASSLISGETYEQY
>TRBJ2-2|TRBV5-1
ASSLGEGRVTGELF
>TRBJ2-1|TRBV7-2
ASSLVGTGGGEQF
>TRBJ1-1|TRBV6-7
ASTAAEKLF
>TRBJ2-7|TRBV5-6
ASSLGQGSYEQY
>TRBJ2-1|TRBV29-1
SVRSGTGDNEQF
>TRBJ1-5|TRBV12-5
ASGLAQGNQPQH
>TRBJ1-5|TRBV27
ASSLSGDQPQH
>TRBJ1-1|TRBV2
ASRLRGLNTEAF
>TRBJ1-1|TRBV21-1
ASSNGTGMNTEAF
>TRBJ2-3|TRBV6-1
ASSEVQAGGEQY
>TRBJ2-2|TRBV2
ASSATWGQPNTGELF
>TRBJ1-1|TRBV5-5
ASSFTYNTEAF
>TRBJ1-4|TRBV7-9
SSSRTSATNEKLF
>TRBJ2-1|TRBV6-4
ASSPTEQSSYNEQF
>TRBJ2-5|TRBV25-1
ASSEYPGMETQY